The rows below give T cell receptor beta chains drawn from one sample of a study of PD-L1 blockade in urothelial cancer. Method: immunoSEQ multiplex PCR; TCRdb's copy keeps in-frame clones and lacks some. This sample carries some 120,000 clones, about 81% of them seen once, and the ten largest clones take 2.5% to 3.5%. The sequencing here drew on PBMCs, taken around atezolizumab (anti-PD-L1) treatment. These receptors came from a man aged 50 to 60 with urothelial cancer. Both conserved end residues are part of each CDR3. A D gene is named only where the DNA matches it firmly. Expanded clones get a size class; other rows say once, few or many, or leave the size out.

CDR3 DNA | CDR3 protein | J gene | clone size | V gene | D gene
TGTGCCAGCAGCGTAGCTAGCGGGAGTTACGAGCAGTACTTC | CASSVASGSYEQYF | TRBJ2-7 | NA | TRBV9 | TRBD2
TGTGCCAGCAGCGTAGGGGGCAGCCAAATAAACACTGAAGCTTTCTTT | CASSVGGSQINTEAFF | TRBJ1-1 | NA | TRBV9 | NA
TGCGCCAGCAGCAGGGGGGGGGCCGAAGGCAGCGGGAGTGAAGCTTTCTTT | CASSRGGAEGSGSEAFF | TRBJ1-1 | once | TRBV5-1 | NA
TGTGCCAGCAGCTTTTCCGAGAAGGAGCAGTTCTTC | CASSFSEKEQFF | TRBJ2-1 | NA | TRBV5-6 | NA
TGTGCCAGCTCACCAAGCGCGACAGGGGCCTACGAGCAGTACTTC | CASSPSATGAYEQYF | TRBJ2-7 | NA | TRBV18 | TRBD1
TGTGCCAGCACCTCCTCCGGGCAGGGAAGGAGCTACGAGCAGTACTTC | CASTSSGQGRSYEQYF | TRBJ2-7 | NA | TRBV6-6 | NA
TGTGCCAGAAGCTTAGAGACCCGGAGGAGCACAGATACGCAGTATTTT | CARSLETRRSTDTQYF | TRBJ2-3 | once | TRBV7-5 | NA
TGTGCCAGCAGCTTAGTAGGGGCCAGGGGCGAGACCCAGTACTTC | CASSLVGARGETQYF | TRBJ2-5 | NA | TRBV7-2 | NA
TGTGCCTGGAGTGGGGCCAATTACGATACGCAGTATTTT | CAWSGANYDTQYF | TRBJ2-3 | few | TRBV30 | NA
TGCGCCAGCAGCCAGGGACAGACCGGCGAGCAGTACTTC | CASSQGQTGEQYF | TRBJ2-7 | once | TRBV5-1 | TRBD1
TGTGCCAGCGGAACTCAAGGGGGTAATCAGCCCCAGCATTTT | CASGTQGGNQPQHF | TRBJ1-5 | NA | TRBV18 | NA
TGTGCCAGCAGTGTGGGGAGGGGTGGGGCATATGGCTACACCTTC | CASSVGRGGAYGYTF | TRBJ1-2 | NA | TRBV6-1 | NA
TGTGCCAGCAGTTACCCGGAGGGACAGGGCAACCTCTTC | CASSYPEGQGNLF | TRBJ2-1 | NA | TRBV6-6 | TRBD1
TGTGCCAGCTCACCTCTAAGTAGCGTGGACGAGCAGTACTTC | CASSPLSSVDEQYF | TRBJ2-7 | few | TRBV18 | NA
TGTGCCAGCAGCTACACTAGCGGGGGCTACCAAGAGACCCAGTACTTC | CASSYTSGGYQETQYF | TRBJ2-5 | NA | TRBV7-2 | TRBD2
TGCGCCAGCAGCACCAATCCTAGCGGGAGAGTCGCCGACAATGAGCAGTTCTTC | CASSTNPSGRVADNEQFF | TRBJ2-1 | few | TRBV5-1 | TRBD2
TGCGCCAGCAGCTTGGGGTCAGGGGGCGGCGAGCAGTACTTC | CASSLGSGGGEQYF | TRBJ2-7 | NA | TRBV5-1 | TRBD1
TGTGCCAGCAGCTTGGCGGGTTCAGATACGCAGTATTTT | CASSLAGSDTQYF | TRBJ2-3 | NA | TRBV5-4 | NA
TGTGCTAGTGGTTCACTAGATAATGAGCAGTTCTTC | CASGSLDNEQFF | TRBJ2-1 | NA | TRBV12-5 | NA
TGTGCCAGCAGCTCCTCACCGGGAGGGGGCTTTACTGAAGCTTTCTTT | CASSSSPGGGFTEAFF | TRBJ1-1 | NA | TRBV7-9 | TRBD1
TGTGCCAGCAGCTTAGCGCCAGGAACGAACACCGGGGAGCTGTTTTTT | CASSLAPGTNTGELFF | TRBJ2-2 | NA | TRBV7-2 | NA
TGTGCCAGCAGCTTGGACAGGGTCGGACAGTACTTC | CASSLDRVGQYF | TRBJ2-7 | NA | TRBV7-2 | TRBD1
TGTGCCAGCAGCTTGGATATACAGGTCGTGGAGCTGTTTTTT | CASSLDIQVVELFF | TRBJ2-2 | NA | TRBV5-5 | NA
TGCGCCAGCAGCCCCCTTGGCCTAGCGGGAGTAGAGACCCAGTACTTC | CASSPLGLAGVETQYF | TRBJ2-5 | NA | TRBV5-1 | TRBD2
TGTGCCAGCCCCCCTCGGGAGACGAACACTGAAGCTTTCTTT | CASPPRETNTEAFF | TRBJ1-1 | NA | TRBV28 | NA
TGTGCCAGTAGTGCGGGACAGGTCAACACCGGGGAGCTGTTTTTT | CASSAGQVNTGELFF | TRBJ2-2 | NA | TRBV19 | TRBD1
TGTGCCAGCAGTTCGGGACAGGGCAATCAGCCCCAGCATTTT | CASSSGQGNQPQHF | TRBJ1-5 | NA | TRBV27 | TRBD1
TGTGCCAGCAGCCATAGCGGGAGCTTGAACAATGAGCAGTTCTTC | CASSHSGSLNNEQFF | TRBJ2-1 | NA | TRBV7-2 | TRBD2
TGTGCCAGCAGTGGTCCTCCTAATGAAAAACTGTTTTTT | CASSGPPNEKLFF | TRBJ1-4 | NA | TRBV6-1 | NA
TGTGCCATCAGCCAGGGTACAGATACGCAGTATTTT | CAISQGTDTQYF | TRBJ2-3 | NA | TRBV10-3 | NA
TGTGCCAGCAGTTTCGGAGGATTTCAAGAGACCCAGTACTTC | CASSFGGFQETQYF | TRBJ2-5 | NA | TRBV27 | NA
TGTGCCAGCAGCTTAGCGCTAAGGTCAGGGTGGGCTTTCTTT | CASSLALRSGWAFF | TRBJ1-1 | once | TRBV7-9 | NA
TGTGCCAGCAGCTTAGGGGCGGGAGGGCCCCACGAGCAGTACTTC | CASSLGAGGPHEQYF | TRBJ2-7 | NA | TRBV11-2 | TRBD2
TGCGCCAGCAGCTTAGCGGGAGCAGAGGAGACCCAGTACTTC | CASSLAGAEETQYF | TRBJ2-5 | NA | TRBV5-1 | TRBD2
TGTGCTAGCAGCTTCGGACAGGGCGTCAACAATGAGCAGTTCTTC | CASSFGQGVNNEQFF | TRBJ2-1 | NA | TRBV7-7 | TRBD1
TGTGCCAGCTCAGGACGGACAGCTAAGGGTTACGGCTACACCTTC | CASSGRTAKGYGYTF | TRBJ1-2 | NA | TRBV18 | NA
TGTGCCAGCAGCGTAGGGCAGGGGAACAAAAACATTCAGTACTTC | CASSVGQGNKNIQYF | TRBJ2-4 | NA | TRBV9 | NA
TGTGCCAGCAGCCCAGACAGGGGACGAGCCGAGCAGTACTTC | CASSPDRGRAEQYF | TRBJ2-7 | once | TRBV5-6 | TRBD1
TGTGCTAGTGCCCGAGGACAGGGGGGTGAGACCCAGTACTTC | CASARGQGGETQYF | TRBJ2-5 | NA | TRBV12-5 | TRBD1
TGTGCCAGCAGTTTTGCGGGACAGTTGTTCTTCAATGAGCAGTTCTTC | CASSFAGQLFFNEQFF | TRBJ2-1 | NA | TRBV27 | NA
TGTGCCAGCAGCTTTAGCGGGAGGGGGTCCTACAATGAGCAGTTCTTC | CASSFSGRGSYNEQFF | TRBJ2-1 | NA | TRBV7-8 | TRBD2
TGTGCCAGCAGTGAAATCCTAGCGGGAATGAATGAGCAGTTCTTC | CASSEILAGMNEQFF | TRBJ2-1 | NA | TRBV6-1 | TRBD2
TGTGCTTCGAGCGGGGGCCCGGGGACTGAAGCTTTCTTT | CASSGGPGTEAFF | TRBJ1-1 | NA | TRBV6-4 | NA
TGCGCCAGCAGCTTGGGCGGGAGCTCCTACGAGCAGTACTTC | CASSLGGSSYEQYF | TRBJ2-7 | NA | TRBV5-1 | TRBD2
TGCAGCGCGTTGAGGAGCCAAGAGACCCAGTACTTC | CSALRSQETQYF | TRBJ2-5 | NA | TRBV29-1 | NA
TGTGCCAGCAACCCAGGGGGCTCGTCCTACGAGCAGTACTTC | CASNPGGSSYEQYF | TRBJ2-7 | NA | TRBV9 | TRBD1
TGTGCCAGCAGCGGAGGGTTTTCCTACGAGCAGTACTTC | CASSGGFSYEQYF | TRBJ2-7 | NA | TRBV9 | NA
TGTGCCAGCAGCCCGCTGCGGACAGGAAATGAAAAACTGTTTTTT | CASSPLRTGNEKLFF | TRBJ1-4 | NA | TRBV11-2 | TRBD1
TGTGCCAGTAGTACACCAGGGGGCATGAACACTGAAGCTTTCTTT | CASSTPGGMNTEAFF | TRBJ1-1 | NA | TRBV19 | TRBD1
TGTGCCAGCAGTGACTCGAGGACAGGGGGCAATGAGCAGTTCTTC | CASSDSRTGGNEQFF | TRBJ2-1 | NA | TRBV6-4 | TRBD1
TGTGCCAGCAGGAAAGGGGGCGAGCAGTACTTC | CASRKGGEQYF | TRBJ2-7 | NA | TRBV2 | NA
TGTGCCAGCAGCCCGACAGGGCTTGAGACCCAGTACTTC | CASSPTGLETQYF | TRBJ2-5 | once | TRBV14 | TRBD1
TGTGCCAGCAGCCAGGTCGGAGGTCTGAGCAATCAGCCCCAGCATTTT | CASSQVGGLSNQPQHF | TRBJ1-5 | NA | TRBV7-8 | NA
TGTGCCAGCAGCTTAGATGGGGGACTAGCGGCCTCCTACAATGAGCAGTTCTTC | CASSLDGGLAASYNEQFF | TRBJ2-1 | few | TRBV11-2 | TRBD2